This TCR beta chain originates from a study of blood T cell repertoires in COVID-19. At the level of the study: COVID-19 samples collected from the United States, Italy and Spain covered acute and convalescent phases. PBMCs, B-cell-depleted T cells, or T cells were the source of the cDNA or gDNA that made up the material.

The Seattle site enrolled patients during active infection and followed them longitudinally. In the authors' methods: The authors estimated nucleated cell counts from reference gene primer amplification. Method: immunoSEQ multiplex PCR; TCRdb's copy keeps in-frame clones and lacks some. The V and J calls and clone size were taken over from that table, and D and trimming were inferred from the DNA. The sample includes 300,000 to 400,000 clones, more than 70% of them seen just once. CDR1 is KGHDR and CDR2 is SFDVKD in the germline V gene. With 2 bases clipped from V and 3 bases from J, the junction kept 4 bases outside the gene matches. CDR3 length equals 15 residues.

The specimen was peripheral blood. The V call is TRBV24-1, the J call TRBJ1-1, with 8 bases lining up with TRBD1. This receptor was identified in a woman between 65 and 79 years old with COVID-19, enrolled during active disease. The CDR3 sequence: CATSDSTGEDTEAFF. CDR3 coding DNA: TGTGCCACCAGTGATTCGACAGGGGAGGACACTGAAGCTTTCTTT.